Listed here are 8 T cell receptor beta chains from one sample, sequenced in a study of T cell responses to AZD1222 COVID-19 vaccine. The repertoire was sequenced with immunoSEQ multiplex PCR; TCRdb's copy has only in-frame clones and lacks some. The top ten clones hold 4% to 5.5% of a sample with over 95,000 clones, roughly nine tenths of them seen once. This specimen consisted of peripheral blood, obtained on day 0 of AZD1222 vaccination. These receptors all stem from an adult in good health.

This clone was seen a few times. The chain employs TRBV5-4 and TRBJ2-5; TRBD2 matches at 9 bases. There are 16 residues in the CDR3. J lost 0 bases, V lost 4 bases, and 7 bases had no gene match. CDR1 and CDR2 from the germline V gene are SGHNT and YYREEE (reference sequence). CDR3 nucleotides: TGTGCCAGCAGCGGCAGCGGGGGGCCCTACCAAGAGACCCAGTACTTC. Translating gives CASSGSGGPYQETQYF.

This chain uses TRBV3-1 (or the pseudogene TRBV3-2) with TRBJ2-1, with TRBD2 matching over 11 bases. J lost 6 bases, V lost 4 bases, and 8 bases had no gene match. Germline V gives CDR1 LGHDT, CDR2 YNNKEL (reference sequence). This CDR3 contains 16 residues. The DNA of the CDR3 is TGTGCCAGCAGCCTGATAGCGGGGGGGCCGGGCAATGAGCAGTTCTTC. It translates to CASSLIAGGPGNEQFF.

This sequence joins TRBV19 and TRBJ2-7; 7 bases match TRBD1. The CDR3 sequence is 13 residues long. Germline values: CDR1 LNHDA, CDR2 SQIVND (reference sequence). The trim removed 8 bases at V and 1 base at J, leaving 5 bases unmatched. The CDR3 DNA sequence: TGTGCCAGTTCGACAGGGTTATCCTACGAGCAGTACTTC. It specifies CASSTGLSYEQYF.

The chain uses TRBV5-4 and TRBJ2-5, with TRBD2 matching 8 bases. Trimming cost V 5 bases and J 5 bases; bases outside gene matches: 11. The germline gives CDR1 SGHNT, CDR2 YYREEE (reference sequence). The CDR3 loop spans 15 amino acids. CDR3 region: CASRQKRGSGETQYF. Here the CDR3 DNA reads TGTGCCAGCAGGCAGAAGCGGGGGTCCGGGGAGACCCAGTACTTC.

The chain recombines TRBV6-5 with TRBJ1-2; TRBD1 is a possible D gene (5 bases). The CDR3 has 15 residues. Trimming removed 6 bases at V and 0 bases at J, with 14 bases between. From germline, CDR1 is MNHEY and CDR2 SVGAGI. This chain's CDR3 is CASSLRDAANYGYTF. CDR3 DNA sequence: TGTGCCAGCAGCCTCAGGGACGCCGCTAACTATGGCTACACCTTC.

The chain combines TRBV7-2 with TRBJ2-5; D remains ambiguous. V lost 2 bases, J lost 2 bases, and 18 bases lay in between. The CDR3 length is 17 residues. CDR1 and CDR2 (germline): SGHTA, FQGNSA. The CDR3 sequence: CASSLQRRSTPQETQYF. CDR3 in DNA: TGTGCCAGCAGCTTACAACGACGGTCAACTCCTCAAGAGACCCAGTACTTC.

The chain couples TRBV9 to TRBJ1-5; 7 nucleotides match TRBD1. J gave up 0 bases and V 4 bases, and 4 bases lay outside the gene matches. Looked up from germline, CDR1 is SGDLS and CDR2 is YYNGEE. This CDR3 region has 15 residues. As DNA, the CDR3 is TGTGCCAGCAGCCAGGGGGAACATAGCAATCAGCCCCAGCATTTT. Protein: CASSQGEHSNQPQHF.

In its sample, this clone was seen a few times. The chain has TRBV5-4 and TRBJ1-6, with 10 positions matching TRBD1. With 0 bases clipped from V and 7 bases from J, the junction kept 4 bases outside the gene matches. The V gene's germline CDR1 is SGHNT and CDR2 YYREEE (reference sequence). This CDR3 is built from 16 residues. This chain's CDR3 is CASSLAGQGRNSPLHF. As DNA, the CDR3 is TGTGCCAGCAGCTTGGCGGGACAGGGGAGAAATTCACCCCTCCACTTT.